These T cell receptor beta chains were read from a single sample in a study of blood T cell repertoires in COVID-19. This table comes from immunoSEQ multiplex PCR, and its TCRdb copy is limited to in-frame clones, with some not included. The data show roughly 320,000 clones, roughly 86% seen once. Sequenced sample: peripheral blood. The origin of the receptors is a man in his sixties or seventies with acute or convalescent COVID-19. CDR3s include the opening cysteine and the closing phenylalanine or tryptophan. D genes are given only for firm matches. Rows may omit the clone size; those that give it use once, few, many or a size class.

d_gene: TRBD2
abundance: -
j_gene: TRBJ2-3
v_gene: TRBV24-1
CDR3nt: TGTGCCACCAGTGACGGACTAGCGGGAGGGCCTAACGCAGATACGCAGTATTTT
CDR3aa: CATSDGLAGGPNADTQYF

d_gene: -
abundance: -
j_gene: TRBJ2-7
v_gene: TRBV6-5
CDR3nt: TGTGCCAGCAGTTACGCGGGGTCCTACGAGCAGTACTTC
CDR3aa: CASSYAGSYEQYF

d_gene: TRBD2
abundance: -
j_gene: TRBJ2-5
v_gene: TRBV4-2
CDR3nt: TGTGCCAGCAGCGGAAGCGGGGGCGCGGGTGAGACCCAGTACTTC
CDR3aa: CASSGSGGAGETQYF

d_gene: TRBD1
abundance: once
j_gene: TRBJ1-6
v_gene: TRBV6-2/TRBV6-3
CDR3nt: TGTGCCAGCAGTTTAGGGGACAGGCTCCTCGATTCACCCCTCCACTTT
CDR3aa: CASSLGDRLLDSPLHF

d_gene: -
abundance: -
j_gene: TRBJ1-2
v_gene: TRBV20-1
CDR3nt: TGCAGTGCTAGTCAGAACTATGGCTACACCTTC
CDR3aa: CSASQNYGYTF

d_gene: TRBD1
abundance: -
j_gene: TRBJ2-2
v_gene: TRBV4-1
CDR3nt: TGCGCCAGCAGCCAAGGTGACAGGGGGCCCGGGGAGCTGTTTTTT
CDR3aa: CASSQGDRGPGELFF

d_gene: TRBD1
abundance: -
j_gene: TRBJ2-1
v_gene: TRBV7-9
CDR3nt: TGTGCCAGCAGCTTGCAAGGGGGCTTGAACAATGAGCAGTTCTTC
CDR3aa: CASSLQGGLNNEQFF

d_gene: TRBD1
abundance: -
j_gene: TRBJ1-2
v_gene: TRBV6-5
CDR3nt: TGTGCCAGCAGTTACTCGACAGGGGGCCCTGGCTACACCTTC
CDR3aa: CASSYSTGGPGYTF

d_gene: -
abundance: -
j_gene: TRBJ2-5
v_gene: TRBV6-2/TRBV6-3
CDR3nt: TGTGCCAGCAGTTACTTCACGGGAGAAGAGACCCAGTACTTC
CDR3aa: CASSYFTGEETQYF

d_gene: -
abundance: -
j_gene: TRBJ1-6
v_gene: TRBV30
CDR3nt: TGTGCCTGGAGCACTCGGTCGGGACCCCTCCACTTT
CDR3aa: CAWSTRSGPLHF

d_gene: -
abundance: -
j_gene: TRBJ1-6
v_gene: TRBV6-5
CDR3nt: TGTGCCAGCAGTCCTCAGGGCCTATATAATTCACCCCTCCACTTT
CDR3aa: CASSPQGLYNSPLHF

d_gene: TRBD2
abundance: -
j_gene: TRBJ2-1
v_gene: TRBV9
CDR3nt: TGTGCCAGCAGCGTAGCCGGGAGGGCCGAGTACAATGAGCAGTTCTTC
CDR3aa: CASSVAGRAEYNEQFF

d_gene: TRBD1
abundance: -
j_gene: TRBJ1-3
v_gene: TRBV18
CDR3nt: TGTGCCAGCTCACCGACAGGGGTCGGCTCTGGAAACACCATATATTTT
CDR3aa: CASSPTGVGSGNTIYF

d_gene: -
abundance: -
j_gene: TRBJ1-2
v_gene: TRBV25-1
CDR3nt: TGTGCCAGCAGTGCGGTTCAGGGGCCCCCCTATGGCTACACCTTC
CDR3aa: CASSAVQGPPYGYTF

d_gene: -
abundance: -
j_gene: TRBJ2-1
v_gene: TRBV24-1
CDR3nt: TGTGCCACCAGTGATTGGGGAGCCGGGGAGCGCTCCTACAATGAGCAGTTCTTC
CDR3aa: CATSDWGAGERSYNEQFF

d_gene: TRBD1
abundance: -
j_gene: TRBJ2-2
v_gene: TRBV5-1
CDR3nt: TGCGCCAGCAGCCTGGGACAGGGGGAAAGTACCGGGGAGCTGTTTTTT
CDR3aa: CASSLGQGESTGELFF

d_gene: -
abundance: once
j_gene: TRBJ1-5
v_gene: TRBV6-2/TRBV6-3
CDR3nt: TGTGCCAGCAGTTACCGACTATCTATTCAGAATCAGCCCCAGCATTTT
CDR3aa: CASSYRLSIQNQPQHF

d_gene: TRBD2
abundance: -
j_gene: TRBJ2-3
v_gene: TRBV3-1/TRBV3-2
CDR3nt: TGTGCCAGCAGCCCGCGTAGCGGGATGGTGGATACGCAGTATTTT
CDR3aa: CASSPRSGMVDTQYF

d_gene: -
abundance: -
j_gene: TRBJ1-2
v_gene: TRBV30
CDR3nt: TGTGCCTGGGCCCTGACAGAGAACTATGGCTACACCTTC
CDR3aa: CAWALTENYGYTF

d_gene: TRBD1
abundance: -
j_gene: TRBJ1-4
v_gene: TRBV5-4
CDR3nt: TGTGCCAGCAGCATACAGGGGTACGGTGAAAAACTGTTTTTT
CDR3aa: CASSIQGYGEKLFF

d_gene: TRBD2
abundance: -
j_gene: TRBJ2-7
v_gene: TRBV7-2
CDR3nt: TGTGCCAGCAGCCCCGCCCGGACTAGCGGGGTCTACGAGCAGTACTTC
CDR3aa: CASSPARTSGVYEQYF

d_gene: TRBD1
abundance: -
j_gene: TRBJ1-5
v_gene: TRBV6-5
CDR3nt: TGTGCCAGCAGGTCGGACAGGCGTAGCAATCAGCCCCAGCATTTT
CDR3aa: CASRSDRRSNQPQHF

d_gene: -
abundance: -
j_gene: TRBJ2-1
v_gene: TRBV28
CDR3nt: TGTGCCAGCAGTCTAGGGGAAGGAACAACCAATGAGCAGTTCTTC
CDR3aa: CASSLGEGTTNEQFF

d_gene: -
abundance: -
j_gene: TRBJ1-6
v_gene: TRBV12-3/TRBV12-4
CDR3nt: TGTGCCAGCGCACTTTGGAGGTCACCCCTCCACTTT
CDR3aa: CASALWRSPLHF

d_gene: TRBD1
abundance: -
j_gene: TRBJ2-6
v_gene: TRBV5-1
CDR3nt: TGCGCCAGCAGCGCCGACAGGGCTGGGGCCAACGTCCTGACTTTC
CDR3aa: CASSADRAGANVLTF

d_gene: -
abundance: -
j_gene: TRBJ1-4
v_gene: TRBV4-3
CDR3nt: TGCGCCAGCAGCGGGCAGGGTTGGGATAATGAAAAACTGTTTTTT
CDR3aa: CASSGQGWDNEKLFF

d_gene: TRBD1
abundance: -
j_gene: TRBJ2-2
v_gene: TRBV2
CDR3nt: TGTGCCAGCAGTGCAGAACAGGGGGCTGTCGGGGAGCTGTTTTTT
CDR3aa: CASSAEQGAVGELFF

d_gene: TRBD1
abundance: -
j_gene: TRBJ1-2
v_gene: TRBV7-9
CDR3nt: TGTGCCAGCAGCAGACCATTAGGACAGGATAACTATGGCTACACCTTC
CDR3aa: CASSRPLGQDNYGYTF

d_gene: TRBD2
abundance: once
j_gene: TRBJ2-7
v_gene: TRBV7-2
CDR3nt: TGTGCCAGCAGCTTTCAGGTAGCGGGAGGGACCTACGAGCAGTACTTC
CDR3aa: CASSFQVAGGTYEQYF

d_gene: TRBD1
abundance: -
j_gene: TRBJ1-2
v_gene: TRBV28
CDR3nt: TGTGCCAGCAGTTACGGACAGGGCTATGGCTACACCTTC
CDR3aa: CASSYGQGYGYTF

d_gene: TRBD1
abundance: -
j_gene: TRBJ1-1
v_gene: TRBV15
CDR3nt: TGTGCCACCAGCCCCCGGGACAGGGGAGTGAACACTGAAGCTTTCTTT
CDR3aa: CATSPRDRGVNTEAFF

d_gene: -
abundance: -
j_gene: TRBJ1-6
v_gene: TRBV6-2/TRBV6-3
CDR3nt: TGTGCCAGCAGTCTAAGACAGGCCTGGGAGTCACCCCTCCACTTT
CDR3aa: CASSLRQAWESPLHF

d_gene: -
abundance: -
j_gene: TRBJ1-1
v_gene: TRBV29-1
CDR3nt: TGCAGCGTTACCAGGGGGAACACTGAAGCTTTCTTT
CDR3aa: CSVTRGNTEAFF

d_gene: TRBD1
abundance: few
j_gene: TRBJ1-2
v_gene: TRBV7-9
CDR3nt: TGTGCCAGCAGCCCGGGACAGGGGGCGTTTCTAACCTTC
CDR3aa: CASSPGQGAFLTF

d_gene: TRBD1
abundance: -
j_gene: TRBJ2-1
v_gene: TRBV7-9
CDR3nt: TGTGCCAGCAGCTTAGACGGACAGGGGAAGCAGTTCTTC
CDR3aa: CASSLDGQGKQFF

d_gene: -
abundance: -
j_gene: TRBJ1-1
v_gene: TRBV7-3
CDR3nt: TGTGCCAGCAGCTGGGGCCCCACGGATGAAGCTTTCTTT
CDR3aa: CASSWGPTDEAFF

d_gene: -
abundance: -
j_gene: TRBJ2-1
v_gene: TRBV4-3
CDR3nt: TGCGCCAGCAGCCAAATCTCGCGACTAAACAATGAGCAGTTCTTC
CDR3aa: CASSQISRLNNEQFF

d_gene: TRBD2
abundance: -
j_gene: TRBJ2-5
v_gene: TRBV6-5
CDR3nt: TGTGCCAGCAGTAGATATAGCGGGGATGGGACCCAGTACTTC
CDR3aa: CASSRYSGDGTQYF

d_gene: -
abundance: -
j_gene: TRBJ2-5
v_gene: TRBV9
CDR3nt: TGTGCCAGCAGCGTAGCAGGCAGGGTAGGAGAGACCCAGTACTTC
CDR3aa: CASSVAGRVGETQYF

d_gene: TRBD2
abundance: -
j_gene: TRBJ2-1
v_gene: TRBV10-2
CDR3nt: TGCGCCAGCAGTGGCCCGGGAGGGTTTGAGCAGTTCTTC
CDR3aa: CASSGPGGFEQFF

d_gene: -
abundance: -
j_gene: TRBJ1-5
v_gene: TRBV28
CDR3nt: TGTGCCAGCAGTTTATCTCAGGGGAATCAGCCCCAGCATTTT
CDR3aa: CASSLSQGNQPQHF

d_gene: -
abundance: -
j_gene: TRBJ2-7
v_gene: TRBV5-4
CDR3nt: TGTGCCAGCAGCGCCTCTAGCGCTTCAAGCTCCTACGAGCAGTACTTC
CDR3aa: CASSASSASSSYEQYF

d_gene: -
abundance: -
j_gene: TRBJ1-2
v_gene: TRBV3-1/TRBV3-2
CDR3nt: TGTGCCAGCAGCCAAGCTGGCGGGAACTATGGCTACACCTTC
CDR3aa: CASSQAGGNYGYTF

d_gene: TRBD2
abundance: -
j_gene: TRBJ2-7
v_gene: TRBV7-9
CDR3nt: TGTGCCAGCAGCTCTCTAGCGGGAGCCTACGAGCAGTACTTC
CDR3aa: CASSSLAGAYEQYF

d_gene: -
abundance: -
j_gene: TRBJ1-2
v_gene: TRBV28
CDR3nt: TGTGCCAGCAGTTGGAGTAGCAGGGGCCCTAACTATGGCTACACCTTC
CDR3aa: CASSWSSRGPNYGYTF

d_gene: -
abundance: -
j_gene: TRBJ2-3
v_gene: TRBV14
CDR3nt: TGTGCCAGCAGCCAAGCCGGGAGCACAGATACGCAGTATTTT
CDR3aa: CASSQAGSTDTQYF

d_gene: -
abundance: once
j_gene: TRBJ2-7
v_gene: TRBV15
CDR3nt: TGTGCCACCAGCAGAGGATTAGCGAGAGAGCAGTACTTC
CDR3aa: CATSRGLAREQYF

d_gene: TRBD1
abundance: once
j_gene: TRBJ1-2
v_gene: TRBV5-4
CDR3nt: TGTGCCAGCAGCTCCGACAGGGGACCAAACTATGGCTACACCTTC
CDR3aa: CASSSDRGPNYGYTF

d_gene: -
abundance: once
j_gene: TRBJ2-5
v_gene: TRBV25-1
CDR3nt: TGTGCCAGCAGTGGGTCAAGGGGAGGGGGTCCCGGGACCCAGTACTTC
CDR3aa: CASSGSRGGGPGTQYF

d_gene: TRBD1
abundance: few
j_gene: TRBJ2-3
v_gene: TRBV7-7
CDR3nt: TGTGCCAGCAGCCCGGGACAGGGGGGGAGAGTTAGCACAGATACGCAGTATTTT
CDR3aa: CASSPGQGGRVSTDTQYF

d_gene: -
abundance: -
j_gene: TRBJ2-3
v_gene: TRBV7-4
CDR3nt: TGTGCCAGCAGCTTAGGGAGATCCTGGGTGTCGCAGTATTTT
CDR3aa: CASSLGRSWVSQYF

d_gene: -
abundance: -
j_gene: TRBJ1-5
v_gene: TRBV4-3
CDR3nt: TGCGCCAGCAGCCAAGACGTATTCTATAGTCAGCCCCAGCATTTT
CDR3aa: CASSQDVFYSQPQHF

d_gene: TRBD1
abundance: -
j_gene: TRBJ1-2
v_gene: TRBV24-1
CDR3nt: TGTGCCACCAGACAGGGGGCAGACTATGGCTACACCTTC
CDR3aa: CATRQGADYGYTF

d_gene: -
abundance: -
j_gene: TRBJ1-1
v_gene: TRBV5-3
CDR3nt: TGTGCCAGAAGCTTCGCAGGCCCCACTGAAGCTTTCTTT
CDR3aa: CARSFAGPTEAFF

d_gene: -
abundance: -
j_gene: TRBJ2-5
v_gene: TRBV11-2
CDR3nt: TGTGCCAGCAGCTTACTTCGGGCGGGGGCAGGTGGAGAGACCCAGTACTTC
CDR3aa: CASSLLRAGAGGETQYF

d_gene: -
abundance: -
j_gene: TRBJ1-1
v_gene: TRBV27
CDR3nt: TGTGCCAGCAGAACCACTACAGGGCGTCGGACTGAAGCTTTCTTT
CDR3aa: CASRTTTGRRTEAFF

d_gene: TRBD1
abundance: -
j_gene: TRBJ2-7
v_gene: TRBV24-1
CDR3nt: TGTGCCACCAGTGATGGATACAGGGGCCACGAGCAGTACTTC
CDR3aa: CATSDGYRGHEQYF

d_gene: -
abundance: -
j_gene: TRBJ2-3
v_gene: TRBV7-9
CDR3nt: TGTGCCAGCAGCTTAGCAGAGGTTCTTACCACAGATACGCAGTATTTT
CDR3aa: CASSLAEVLTTDTQYF

d_gene: -
abundance: -
j_gene: TRBJ1-5
v_gene: TRBV30
CDR3nt: TGTGCCTGGAGTTCAGGGGTCAATCAGCCCCAGCATTTT
CDR3aa: CAWSSGVNQPQHF

d_gene: -
abundance: -
j_gene: TRBJ2-5
v_gene: TRBV5-1
CDR3nt: TGCGCCAGCAGCTTGGTTCTAGCAGGAGGAGAGACCCAGTACTTC
CDR3aa: CASSLVLAGGETQYF